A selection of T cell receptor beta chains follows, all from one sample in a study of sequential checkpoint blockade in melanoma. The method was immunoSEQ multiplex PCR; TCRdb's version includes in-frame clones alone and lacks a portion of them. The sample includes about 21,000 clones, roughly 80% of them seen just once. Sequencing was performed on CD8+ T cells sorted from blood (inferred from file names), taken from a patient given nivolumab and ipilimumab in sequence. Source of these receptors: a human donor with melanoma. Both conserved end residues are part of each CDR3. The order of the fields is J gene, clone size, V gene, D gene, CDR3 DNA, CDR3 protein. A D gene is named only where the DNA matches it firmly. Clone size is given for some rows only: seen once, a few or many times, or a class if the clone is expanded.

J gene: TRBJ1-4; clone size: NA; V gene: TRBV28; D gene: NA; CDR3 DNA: TGTGCCAGCAGTTTCAGCGGGGACCCCGAAAAACTGTTTTTT; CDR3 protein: CASSFSGDPEKLFF
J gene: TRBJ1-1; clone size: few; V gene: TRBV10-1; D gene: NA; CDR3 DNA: TGCGCCAGCAGTGATATAGGGGAAGGGGCTGAAGCTTTCTTT; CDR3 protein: CASSDIGEGAEAFF
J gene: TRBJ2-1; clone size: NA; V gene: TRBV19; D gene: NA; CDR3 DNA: TGTGCCAGTAGCCCTGGAGCGATGGAGCAGTTCTTC; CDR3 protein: CASSPGAMEQFF
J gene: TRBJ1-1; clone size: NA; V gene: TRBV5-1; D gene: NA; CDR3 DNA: TGCGCCAGCCAGAGGTCGAACACTGAAGCTTTCTTT; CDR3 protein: CASQRSNTEAFF
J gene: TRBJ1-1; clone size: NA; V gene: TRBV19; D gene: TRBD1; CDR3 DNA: TGTGCCAGTAGCCAGTGGACAGGGGGCGGAGGCACTGAAGCTTTCTTT; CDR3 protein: CASSQWTGGGGTEAFF
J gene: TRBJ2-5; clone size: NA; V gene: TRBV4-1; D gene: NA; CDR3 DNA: TGCGCCAGCAGCCAAGATCGAGAGACCCAGTACTTC; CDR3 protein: CASSQDRETQYF
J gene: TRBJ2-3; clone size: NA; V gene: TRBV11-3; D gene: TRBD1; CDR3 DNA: TGTGCCAGCAGCCCTGCGGGACAGGGTGAAGATACGCAGTATTTT; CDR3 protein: CASSPAGQGEDTQYF
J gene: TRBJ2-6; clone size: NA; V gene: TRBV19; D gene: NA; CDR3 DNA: TGTGCCAGTATGGGGTTTGGAGGGGGCCCTAGCTCTGGGGCCAACGTCCTGACTTTC; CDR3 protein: CASMGFGGGPSSGANVLTF
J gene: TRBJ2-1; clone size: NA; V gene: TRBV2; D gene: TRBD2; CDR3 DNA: TGTGCCAGCAGTGAGTGGGGGACTAGCTCTTTTTACAATGAGCAGTTCTTC; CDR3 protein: CASSEWGTSSFYNEQFF
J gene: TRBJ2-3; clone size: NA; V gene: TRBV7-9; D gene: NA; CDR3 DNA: TGTGCCAGCAGGAAGCCCAGCACAGATACGCAGTATTTT; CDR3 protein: CASRKPSTDTQYF
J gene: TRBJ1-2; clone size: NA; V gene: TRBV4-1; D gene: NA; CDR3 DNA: TGCGCCAGCAGCCAAGACTTCTCAGGGGATAACTATGGCTACACCTTC; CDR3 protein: CASSQDFSGDNYGYTF
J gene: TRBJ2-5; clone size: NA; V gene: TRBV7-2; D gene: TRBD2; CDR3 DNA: TGTGCCAGCACGGGACTAGCGGGGGACAGTGAGACCCAGTACTTC; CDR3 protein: CASTGLAGDSETQYF
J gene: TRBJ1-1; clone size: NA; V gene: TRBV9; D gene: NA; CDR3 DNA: TGTGCCAGCAGCACCAAAGGAGGGGGGGAGGAAGCGAACACTGAAGCTTTCTTT; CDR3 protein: CASSTKGGGEEANTEAFF
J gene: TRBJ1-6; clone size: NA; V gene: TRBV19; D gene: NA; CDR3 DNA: TGTGCCAGTAGTATGTTCGCGTCTAATTCACCCCTCCACTTT; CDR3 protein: CASSMFASNSPLHF
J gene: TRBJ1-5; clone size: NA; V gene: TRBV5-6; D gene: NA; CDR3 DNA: TGTGCCAGCAGCTTGACATATGGAGAAGGCAATCAGCCCCAGCATTTT; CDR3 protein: CASSLTYGEGNQPQHF
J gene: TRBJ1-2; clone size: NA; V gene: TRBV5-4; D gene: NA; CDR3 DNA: TGTGCCAGCAGCTTGGGCAGATTGAACTATGGCTACACCTTC; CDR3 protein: CASSLGRLNYGYTF
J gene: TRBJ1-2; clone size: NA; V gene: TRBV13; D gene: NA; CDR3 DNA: TGTGCCAGCAGCTTAGGCAGGGCGCCTCGTGGCTACACCTTC; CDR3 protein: CASSLGRAPRGYTF
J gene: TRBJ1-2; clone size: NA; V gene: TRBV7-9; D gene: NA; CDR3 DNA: TGTGCCAGCAGCTCGGACACATGGGACTACACCTTC; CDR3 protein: CASSSDTWDYTF
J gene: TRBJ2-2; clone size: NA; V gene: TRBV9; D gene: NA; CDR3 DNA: TGTGCCAGCAGCGTAGGGGGCAACACCGGGGAGCTGTTTTTT; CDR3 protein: CASSVGGNTGELFF
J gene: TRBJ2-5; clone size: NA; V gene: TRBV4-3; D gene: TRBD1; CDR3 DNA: TGCGCCAGCAGCCATACGACAGGGTCTTACGAGACCCAGTACTTC; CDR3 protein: CASSHTTGSYETQYF
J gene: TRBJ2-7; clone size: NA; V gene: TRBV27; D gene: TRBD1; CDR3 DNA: TGTGCCAGCAGTCTGGTCGGGACAGGGGGCGAGCAGTACTTC; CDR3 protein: CASSLVGTGGEQYF
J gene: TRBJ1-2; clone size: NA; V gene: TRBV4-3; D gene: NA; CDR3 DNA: TGCGCCAGCAGCAAAGCCCCGGACAGTAACTATGGCTACACCTTC; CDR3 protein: CASSKAPDSNYGYTF
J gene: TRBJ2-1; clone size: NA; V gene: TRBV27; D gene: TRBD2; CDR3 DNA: TGTGCCTCGGGGTGGGTAGCGGGAGGTGGGGAGCAGTTCTTC; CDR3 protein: CASGWVAGGGEQFF
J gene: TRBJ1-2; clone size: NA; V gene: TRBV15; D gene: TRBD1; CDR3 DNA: TGTGCCACCAGCAGGAGACAGGGCAATGGCTACACCTTC; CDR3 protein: CATSRRQGNGYTF
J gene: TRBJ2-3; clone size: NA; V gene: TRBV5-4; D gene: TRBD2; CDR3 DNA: TGTGCCAGCAGCTTGGAAGTGCGGGGGAGAGATACGCAGTATTTT; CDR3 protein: CASSLEVRGRDTQYF
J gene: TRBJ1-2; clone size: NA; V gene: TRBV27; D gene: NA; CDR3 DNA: TGTGCCAGCAGCCTCCAGGGTCTAGGTGGCTACACCTTC; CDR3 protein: CASSLQGLGGYTF
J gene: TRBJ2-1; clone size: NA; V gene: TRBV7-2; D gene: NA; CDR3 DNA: TGTGCCAGCAGCCAAGAGGGAAGCTCCTACAATGAGCAGTTCTTC; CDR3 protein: CASSQEGSSYNEQFF
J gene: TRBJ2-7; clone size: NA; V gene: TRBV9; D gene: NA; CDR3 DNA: TGTGCCAGCAGCGTAGGGGACTTTTCCTACGAGCAGTACTTC; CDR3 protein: CASSVGDFSYEQYF
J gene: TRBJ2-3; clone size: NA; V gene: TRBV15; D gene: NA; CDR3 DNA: TGTGCCACCAGCAGCTTGCCCCTGACAGGTCCGAAGGGGGATACGCAGTATTTT; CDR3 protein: CATSSLPLTGPKGDTQYF
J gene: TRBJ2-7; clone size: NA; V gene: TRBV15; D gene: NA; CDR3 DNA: TGTGCCACCAGGATATCCCCGGGGATGGGGTACGAGCAGTACTTC; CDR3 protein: CATRISPGMGYEQYF
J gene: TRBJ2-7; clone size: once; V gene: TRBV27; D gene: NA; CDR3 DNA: TGTGCCAGCAGTTTATCGCGAGGGAGGAACGAGCAGTACTTC; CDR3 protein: CASSLSRGRNEQYF
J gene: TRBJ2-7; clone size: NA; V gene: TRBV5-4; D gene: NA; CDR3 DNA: TGCGCCAGCAGCCAAGAACGGCATAGGAGCTCCTACGAGCAGTACTTC; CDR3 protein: CASSQERHRSSYEQYF
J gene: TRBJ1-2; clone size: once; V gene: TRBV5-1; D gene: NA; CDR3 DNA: TGCGCCAGCAGCCCAGAGGTGGGGGCTGTCTATGGCTACACCTTC; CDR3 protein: CASSPEVGAVYGYTF
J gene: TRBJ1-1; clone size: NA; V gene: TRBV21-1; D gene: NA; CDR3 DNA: TGTGCCAGCACCCAACAGGGGAGGAACACTGAAGCTTTCTTT; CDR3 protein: CASTQQGRNTEAFF
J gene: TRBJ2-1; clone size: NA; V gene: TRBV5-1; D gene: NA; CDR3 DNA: TGCGCCAGCAGCTTTTCGGGCTCCTACAATGAGCAGTTCTTC; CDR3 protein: CASSFSGSYNEQFF
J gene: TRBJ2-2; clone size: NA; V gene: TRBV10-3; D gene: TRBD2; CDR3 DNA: TGTGCCATCAGTGAGAGGCTAGCGGGAGGGCCCAACACCGGGGAGCTGTTTTTT; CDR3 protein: CAISERLAGGPNTGELFF
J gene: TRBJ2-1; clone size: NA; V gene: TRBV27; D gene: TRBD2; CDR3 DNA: TGTGCCAGCAACATAGCGGGAGGGCCTGAGCAGTTCTTC; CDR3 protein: CASNIAGGPEQFF
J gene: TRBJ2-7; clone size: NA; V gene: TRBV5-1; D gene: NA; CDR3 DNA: TGCGCCAGCAGCTTGGAGGGGTTATCGTACGAGCAGTACTTC; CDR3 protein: CASSLEGLSYEQYF